This T cell receptor beta chain was sequenced for a study of beta chain features in type 1 diabetes. V lost 2 bases and J 6 bases, leaving 9 bases between the germline ends. The CDR3 covers 13 residues. In germline, CDR1 is SNHLY, CDR2 FYNNEI. A remark on this clone: What it binds is unknown.

Findings and limits, study-wide: Moderately but significantly shorter TCRB CDR3s were found in Type 1 diabetes patients in all four CD4+ subsets. Compared with healthy donors, patients appeared to share more similar naive, central memory and regulatory TCRB repertoires. PCR, the amplification step, might favor shorter templates, equally in patients and controls. Insertion counts at VDJ junctions were lower in type 1 diabetes patients, who also showed more deletions there.

All of the isolated RNA was reverse transcribed, so expressed TCRB transcripts were sequenced. The average output of naive, central memory and regulatory T cell samples was about 3.3 million reads. Profiling relied on immunoSEQ multiplex PCR, and the TCRdb table lists in-frame clones only, not all of them. The profile shows some 350,000 clones, 13% of them singletons. The clonotype originates from a woman between 18 and 29 years old with type 1 diabetes. The V gene is TRBV2, the J gene TRBJ2-3; D is uncertain. The material sequenced was naive CD4+ T cells from blood. DNA for the CDR3: TGTGCCAGCAGTGAATCGATAGATGATACGCAGTATTTT. Amino acid sequence: CASSESIDDTQYF.